This T cell receptor beta chain was profiled in a study of OX40 agonist ivuxolimab in advanced cancers. About the study as a whole: Ivuxolimab was an agonistic, fully human IgG2 monoclonal antibody directed against OX40 (CD134), a costimulatory receptor. The paper describes the monotherapy dose-escalation part (N of about 52 patients) of the phase I trial of ivuxolimab. Of the approximately 50 dose-escalation patients, hepatocellular carcinoma was present in about 20, melanoma in approximately 15, renal cell carcinoma in 9 and head and neck cancer in 9. Intravenous ivuxolimab was administered to patients every 2 weeks at six dose levels: 0.01, 0.1, 0.3, 1.5, 3 and 10 mg/kg. Prior anti-PD-1, anti-PD-L1 or anti-CTLA-4 therapy was permitted, and 40% of dose-escalation patients had received checkpoint inhibitors. The dose-escalation cohort was almost 85% male with a mean age of about 65 years, ranging from roughly 23 to 79. Partial responses were achieved by three dose-escalation patients, of whom one had hepatocellular carcinoma and two had cutaneous melanoma. The point of sequencing TCRbeta in the periphery was to test whether ivuxolimab changed TCR sequence diversity and drove clonal T-cell expansion. Overall study outcomes, separate from this receptor: Low levels of normalized T-cell clonal expansion were also shown by some nonresponding patients. At doses of 0.1 to 3.0 mg/kg, clonal expansion of both CD4+ and CD8+ T cells in blood was seen between baseline and week 6. On average, CD8+ T cells showed more expanded clones than CD4+ T cells after ivuxolimab. Which antigens the clonally expanded peripheral T cells were specific for was not determined. In the 0.1-3.0 mg/kg groups, partial responders had among the lowest normalized peripheral clonal expansion, particularly in CD8+ T cells.

The junction shows trimming of 4 bases on V and 10 bases on J, and the gene matches do not reach 12 bases of it. Via the germline V gene (reference sequence), CDR1 is LNHDA and CDR2 SQIVND. The CDR3, cysteine through phenylalanine, is 14 amino acids long. Only the CDR3 portion is preserved as DNA: 42 bases, with reading frame beginning at the first base. Patients with a history of autoimmune disease or receiving systemic immunosuppression were excluded from the trial. Peripheral blood for TCR sequencing was collected from all dose cohorts at baseline, on cycle 4 day 1, and on cycle 7 day 1. The samples were taken from a phase I, first-in-human, multicenter, open-label dose-escalation trial of ivuxolimab. Adults with locally advanced or metastatic melanoma, renal cell carcinoma, hepatocellular carcinoma or head and neck squamous cell carcinoma were enrolled in the trial. Before TCR sequencing, CD4+ T cells and CD8+ T cells from peripheral blood were sorted into separate populations.

This clone was found a few times. The antigen it recognizes is unknown. No per-base quality is available; no much larger clone lies one base away. To sequence the TCRbeta CDR3 region, genomic DNA was isolated from the sorted cells. TCRbeta CDR3 regions were sequenced using the immunoSEQ Assay. TCRdb retrieved this table from immuneACCESS and kept in-frame rearrangements only. Not all clones are present; in checked studies, unresolved V genes account for under half, and no reason is known for the remainder. This sample gives tens of thousands of clones in total; about nine tenths of them show up just once. Around 19% of the sample is held by the ten biggest clonotypes.

Source: CD4+ or CD8+ T cells sorted from blood, taken in a trial of the OX40 agonist ivuxolimab. This chain joins TRBV19 to TRBJ1-1; 7 central nucleotides agree with TRBD1. The origin of this receptor is an adult with an advanced solid tumor such as melanoma, head and neck, liver or kidney cancer. In nucleotides, the sequence is TGTGCCAGTAGTACCACAGGGGTTAGGAAGGGAGCTTTCTTT. Its protein product is CASSTTGVRKGAFF.